The T cell receptor (beta chain) described here comes from a study of blood T cells in healthy people across ages. As for the study in general: When template switching was applied, about one barcoded beta molecule was captured per two T cells.

The study, taken as a whole, reports: The study found more naive CD4+ cells and higher diversity in long-lived than aged donors.

A second PCR of roughly 6 to 12 cycles used a sample-barcoded 5' primer and a J-beta primer mix. TCRdb fed the 5' RACE reads into MiXCR, producing one record per CDR3 protein. The sample records around 1.7 million distinct CDR3 sequences, roughly 27% being singletons. Each donor was a healthy Caucasian individual from Russia, aged roughly 6 to 95. There are 14 residues in the CDR3. In germline, CDR1 is SQVTM, CDR2 ANQGSEA. As for this clonotype: Its antigen remains unknown.

The receptor was derived from a woman aged 25 to 45 in good health. V usage is TRBV29-1 and J usage is TRBJ2-7, with 11 bases matching TRBD2. With the DNA end fitting TRBJ2-5 better, the J assignment may be wrong. The source material was blood. This chain's CDR3 is CSAGSGRAAETQYF. The CDR3 DNA reads TGCAGCGCCGGTAGCGGGAGGGCCGCGGAGACCCAGTACTTC.